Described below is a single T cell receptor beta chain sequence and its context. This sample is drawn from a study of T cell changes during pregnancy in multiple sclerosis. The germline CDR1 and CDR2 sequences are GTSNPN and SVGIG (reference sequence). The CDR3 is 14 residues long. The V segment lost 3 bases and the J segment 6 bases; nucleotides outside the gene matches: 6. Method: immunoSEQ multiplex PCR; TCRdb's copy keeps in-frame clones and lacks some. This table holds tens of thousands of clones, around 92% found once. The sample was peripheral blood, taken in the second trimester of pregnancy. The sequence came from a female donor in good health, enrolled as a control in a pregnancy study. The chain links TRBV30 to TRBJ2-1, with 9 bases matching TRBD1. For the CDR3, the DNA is TGTGCCTGGAGGGACAGGGGTTCGGTCAATGAGCAGTTCTTC. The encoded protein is CAWRDRGSVNEQFF.